Below, 18 T cell receptor beta chains from the same sample are listed, as sequenced in a study of shared clonotypes between healthy human individuals. Sequencing was performed with immunoSEQ multiplex PCR; in TCRdb, only in-frame clones are kept and a portion is missing. The table shows over 2,000,000 clones, with 93% occurring only once. Naive CD8 populations comprised CD45RO-negative cells positively selected for CCR7, excluding terminally differentiated effector memory CD45RA+ cells. Input material: naive CD8+ T cells from PBMCs. These TCRs come from a man aged 18 to 30 in good health. Some clones in this sample may be carry-over from other donors' samples.

V gene TRBV2 combines with J gene TRBJ1-1; D may be TRBD1 (5 bases). CDR1 is SNHLY, CDR2 FYNNEI, per germline. This CDR3 region has 15 residues. Trimming took 6 bases from V and 6 from J, leaving 20 bases between them. The CDR3 bases are TGTGCCAGCAGGAATCTTGATTCCGGGACTTCTGAAGCTTTCTTT. Translation: CASRNLDSGTSEAFF.

The rearrangement links TRBV15 to TRBJ2-1; 7 bases line up with TRBD2. The germline V gene encodes CDR1 LNHNV and CDR2 YYDKDF (reference sequence). Germline trimming cut 3 bases from V and 0 bases from J; bases unmatched to any gene: 5. The CDR3 consists of 16 residues. CDR3 region: CATSRSGGGSYNEQFF. The CDR3, as DNA: TGTGCCACCAGCAGGAGTGGCGGGGGCTCCTACAATGAGCAGTTCTTC.

Comments on this clone: The same CDR3 is also encoded by other DNA sequences in this sample. The chain links TRBV27 to TRBJ1-2; 7 bases align to TRBD1. The trim removed 6 bases at V and 4 bases at J, leaving 2 bases unmatched. This CDR3 spans 12 amino acids. Germline CDR1 MNHEY, CDR2 SMNVEV (reference sequence). CDR3 nucleotides: TGTGCCAGCAGGGGGGACAGCTATGGCTACACCTTC. Translating it yields CASRGDSYGYTF.

The chain links TRBV9 to TRBJ2-5; 8 bases line up with TRBD1. The trim removed 1 base at V and 5 bases at J, leaving 7 bases unmatched. The CDR3 extends over 15 amino acids. Germline values: CDR1 SGDLS, CDR2 YYNGEE. The CDR3 loop is CASSVIPTGGETQYF. CDR3 sequence (DNA): TGTGCCAGCAGCGTAATTCCTACAGGGGGGGAGACCCAGTACTTC.

The chain uses TRBV4-3 and TRBJ2-7; D is possibly TRBD2 (5 bases). Trimming cost V 1 base and J 0 bases, with 16 bases left between them. This CDR3 has 17 amino acids. Germline CDR1 and CDR2: LGHNA and YSLEER. The CDR3 DNA is TGCGCCAGCAGCCAAGTGATAGGTAGCGAGAGCTCCTACGAGCAGTACTTC. Its translation: CASSQVIGSESSYEQYF.

This clone was detected only once. The V and J genes are TRBV28 and TRBJ2-7; 7 bases map to TRBD2. This CDR3 has 16 amino acids. Germline V gene data show CDR1 as MDHEN and CDR2 as SYDVKM. J was trimmed by 4 bases and V by 5 bases; bases with no gene match: 14. The CDR3 loop is CASSPRLGRETYEQYF. The CDR3 nucleotides read TGTGCCAGCAGTCCCCGGTTGGGGCGGGAGACATACGAGCAGTACTTC. Full variable domain (outside the CDR3, taken from reference TRBV28 and TRBJ2-7): DVKVTQSSRYLVKRTGEKVFLECVQDMDHENMFWYRQDPGLGLRLIYFSYDVKMKEKGDIPEGYSVSREKKERFSLILESASTNQTSMYLCASSPRLGRETYEQYFGPGTRLTVT.

CDR3 amino acids: CASSLLSSYGYTF. As DNA, the CDR3 is TGTGCCAGCAGTTTATTAAGTTCCTATGGCTACACCTTC. The V gene is TRBV28, the J gene TRBJ1-2; D not certain. Germline V CDR1 and CDR2: MDHEN, SYDVKM. Trimming removed 1 base from V and 4 bases from J, with 7 bases in between. This CDR3 is built from 13 residues.

This chain links TRBV2 with TRBJ1-2, with 9 bases that match TRBD1. Germline lookup yields CDR1 SNHLY and CDR2 FYNNEI. The CDR3 runs to 20 residues. The J segment lost 1 base and the V segment lost 2 bases, leaving 17 bases of the junction unmatched. The DNA of the CDR3 is TGTGCCAGCAGTGAAATTGGAGCCCTTGGACAGGGGCCTTTTAACTATGGCTACACCTTC. It is translated as CASSEIGALGQGPFNYGYTF.

V is TRBV7-8 and J is TRBJ1-1, with no clear D. Germline assignment: CDR1 SGHVS and CDR2 FQNEAQ. The CDR3 sequence is 13 residues long. Trimming took 3 bases from V and 3 from J, leaving 8 bases between them. Written as DNA, the CDR3 is TGTGCCAGCAGCTTCGGAAAAGACACTGAAGCTTTCTTT. This codes for CASSFGKDTEAFF.

This clone was counted between two and nine times. This chain connects TRBV7-7 to TRBJ1-1; tentative D call: TRBD1 (5 bases). This CDR3 comprises 13 residues. Germline V CDR1 and CDR2: SSHAT, FNYEAQ (reference sequence). V dropped 5 bases and J dropped 5 bases, with 12 bases sitting between them. The CDR3 spells CASSEGRGTEAFF. For the CDR3, the DNA is TGTGCCAGCAGCGAGGGACGTGGGACTGAAGCTTTCTTT. Based on the CDR3 plus reference TRBV7-7 and TRBJ1-1, the full variable domain is GAGVSQSPRYKVTKRGQDVTLRCDPISSHATLYWYQQALGQGPEFLTYFNYEAQPDKSGLPSDRFSAERPEGSISTLTIQRTEQRDSAMYRCASSEGRGTEAFFGQGTRLTVV.

V gene TRBV28 combines with J gene TRBJ2-5, with TRBD2 as a possible D gene (6 bases). Trimming stripped 6 bases from V and 4 bases from J, with 12 bases between. The CDR3 sequence is 13 residues long. From germline, CDR1 is MDHEN and CDR2 SYDVKM. This chain's CDR3 is CASSSGVGETQYF. CDR3 sequence (DNA): TGTGCCAGCAGCTCGGGGGTAGGAGAGACCCAGTACTTC.

The gene calls are TRBV14 and TRBJ2-1, with D tentatively TRBD2 (5 bases). Germline V gene sequence: CDR1 SGHDN, CDR2 FVKESK. V gave up 4 bases and J gave up 10 bases, with 14 bases separating them. This CDR3 contains 13 residues. DNA for the CDR3: TGTGCCAGCAGCCTCGTGGGCTCGGGGGAGCAGTTCTTC. Protein product: CASSLVGSGEQFF.

The gene calls are TRBV19 and TRBJ2-2; no definite D call. Trimming cost V 5 bases and J 6 bases, with 7 bases left between them. CDR1 is LNHDA, CDR2 SQIVND, per germline (reference sequence). This CDR3 comprises 12 residues. The DNA of the CDR3 is TGTGCCAGTAGTGCCGCGCCCGGGGAGCTGTTTTTT. Its protein is CASSAAPGELFF.

This sequence joins TRBV5-4 and TRBJ1-4, with 7 bases that match TRBD1. This CDR3 has 17 amino acids. V shed 1 base, J shed 7 bases, and the junction held 13 bases outside the gene matches. Per the germline V gene, CDR1 is SGHNT and CDR2 is YYREEE (reference sequence). The CDR3 DNA reads TGTGCCAGCAGCTTGTCTCTTCGAGGGGGCGCTGGTGAAAAACTGTTTTTT. Its protein is CASSLSLRGGAGEKLFF.

This chain connects TRBV7-9 to TRBJ2-3; TRBD1 or TRBD2 may be the D gene (5 bases each). The V gene lost 7 bases and the J gene lost 6 bases, with 23 bases spanning the gap. The CDR3 totals 16 residues. Per germline, CDR1 SEHNR and CDR2 FQNEAQ (reference sequence). The CDR3 is CASTQERGSGADTQYF. As DNA, the CDR3 is TGTGCCAGCACCCAGGAGAGGGGCTCCGGGGCCGATACGCAGTATTTT.

On this clone itself: Distinct nucleotide sequences in the sample also encode this CDR3. V usage is TRBV27 and J usage is TRBJ2-7; no definite D call. The germline V gene encodes CDR1 MNHEY and CDR2 SMNVEV (reference sequence). Trimming took 5 bases from V and 0 from J, leaving 8 bases between them. CDR3 length: 13 residues. The CDR3 here is CASSPGSSYEQYF. The CDR3 DNA sequence: TGTGCCAGCAGTCCAGGCAGCTCCTACGAGCAGTACTTC.

This rearrangement joins TRBV4-1 to TRBJ2-7; the D gene is possibly TRBD2 (6 bases). This CDR3 spans 15 amino acids. V lost 1 base and J lost 2, with 12 bases in between. Per the germline V gene, CDR1 is MGHRA and CDR2 is YSYEKL. This CDR3 reads CASSQGPGEAYEQYF. DNA for the CDR3: TGCGCCAGCAGCCAAGGCCCGGGAGAAGCCTACGAGCAGTACTTC.

Notes on this clone: The sample has other DNA sequences that encode this CDR3 too. The chain carries TRBV5-1 and TRBJ1-5; no definite D call. The CDR3 is made up of 13 amino acids. V lost 0 bases to trimming and J lost 4 bases, with 5 bases between them. Per germline, CDR1 SGHRS and CDR2 YFSETQ. CDR3 loop: CASSLGVNQPQHF. The DNA of the CDR3 is TGCGCCAGCAGCTTGGGAGTAAATCAGCCCCAGCATTTT.